This is a list of T cell receptor beta chains from one sample in a study of T cell responses to AZD1222 COVID-19 vaccine. Clones were sequenced by immunoSEQ multiplex PCR, and TCRdb holds only the in-frame ones, with some missing. The sample lists 150,000 or so clones, roughly 88% occurring once. This material consisted of peripheral blood, taken on day 0 of AZD1222 vaccination. Source of these receptors: an adult in good health. CDR3s include the opening cysteine and the closing phenylalanine or tryptophan. Fields, in order: D gene, J gene, V gene, clone size, CDR3 DNA, CDR3 protein. The D gene is left open where the match is weak. Some rows have no size entry. The others give once, few or many, or a class for an expanded clone.

d_call: .; j_call: TRBJ1-5; v_call: TRBV28; clone_size: .; cdr3_nt: TGTGCCAGCAGTTTGCCACTTAGCAATCAGCCCCAGCATTTT; cdr3_aa: CASSLPLSNQPQHF
d_call: TRBD1; j_call: TRBJ2-7; v_call: TRBV7-7; clone_size: .; cdr3_nt: TGTGCTAGCAGTTACGGACAGGGAGGCTACGAGCAGTACTTC; cdr3_aa: CASSYGQGGYEQYF
d_call: TRBD2; j_call: TRBJ2-7; v_call: TRBV19; clone_size: .; cdr3_nt: TGTGCCAGTAGTCCTGGGACTAGCGGATACGAGCAGTACTTC; cdr3_aa: CASSPGTSGYEQYF
d_call: .; j_call: TRBJ2-7; v_call: TRBV27; clone_size: .; cdr3_nt: TGTGCCAGCAGCACACTCCGATCCTACGAGCAGTACTTC; cdr3_aa: CASSTLRSYEQYF
d_call: TRBD1; j_call: TRBJ1-2; v_call: TRBV7-8; clone_size: .; cdr3_nt: TGTGCCAGCAGCCCAGAGTCAGGGGGCATTTTGTACTATGGCTACACCTTC; cdr3_aa: CASSPESGGILYYGYTF
d_call: .; j_call: TRBJ1-4; v_call: TRBV29-1; clone_size: few; cdr3_nt: TGCAGCGTTGAAGGGAGTGAGGAAAAACTGTTTTTT; cdr3_aa: CSVEGSEEKLFF
d_call: .; j_call: TRBJ2-5; v_call: TRBV11-2; clone_size: .; cdr3_nt: TGTGCCAGCAGCCAGGCCGCCGAGGAGACCCAGTACTTC; cdr3_aa: CASSQAAEETQYF
d_call: TRBD1; j_call: TRBJ2-2; v_call: TRBV5-5; clone_size: once; cdr3_nt: TGTGCCAGCAGCTCGCCGGGACAGGTATCCACCGGGGAGCTGTTTTTT; cdr3_aa: CASSSPGQVSTGELFF
d_call: .; j_call: TRBJ1-4; v_call: TRBV7-6; clone_size: .; cdr3_nt: TGTGCCAGCAGCTTAGGGGGGGCGTTTAATGAAAAACTGTTTTTT; cdr3_aa: CASSLGGAFNEKLFF
d_call: TRBD2; j_call: TRBJ2-3; v_call: TRBV4-1; clone_size: few; cdr3_nt: TGCGCCAGCAGCCGATCGACCCTAGCGGTGCGGGGAAATACGCAGTATTTT; cdr3_aa: CASSRSTLAVRGNTQYF
d_call: .; j_call: TRBJ1-6; v_call: TRBV4-1; clone_size: .; cdr3_nt: TGCGCCAGCAGCCAAGAGTCAGGAGCCTATAATTCACCCCTCCACTTT; cdr3_aa: CASSQESGAYNSPLHF
d_call: .; j_call: TRBJ2-2; v_call: TRBV29-1; clone_size: .; cdr3_nt: TGCAGCGTTGAGTGGAGGGGTCGGGGCACCGGGGAGCTGTTTTTT; cdr3_aa: CSVEWRGRGTGELFF
d_call: .; j_call: TRBJ1-6; v_call: TRBV2; clone_size: .; cdr3_nt: TGTGCCAGCAGCTATACAGGGTATAATTCACCCCTCCACTTT; cdr3_aa: CASSYTGYNSPLHF
d_call: TRBD1; j_call: TRBJ2-3; v_call: TRBV5-1; clone_size: .; cdr3_nt: TGCGCCAGCAGCCCAGTGACAGGGAGCACAGATACGCAGTATTTT; cdr3_aa: CASSPVTGSTDTQYF
d_call: .; j_call: TRBJ2-5; v_call: TRBV28; clone_size: once; cdr3_nt: TGTGCCAGCAGTTTACGGGAGACCCAGTACTTC; cdr3_aa: CASSLRETQYF
d_call: TRBD1; j_call: TRBJ1-2; v_call: TRBV27; clone_size: once; cdr3_nt: TGTGCCAGCAGTGTCCTCAGGGGGTCGGTCTATGGCTACACCTTC; cdr3_aa: CASSVLRGSVYGYTF
d_call: .; j_call: TRBJ2-1; v_call: TRBV2; clone_size: .; cdr3_nt: TGTGCCAGCAGCTTGACTCGCCCGAGCTCCTACAATGAGCAGTTCTTC; cdr3_aa: CASSLTRPSSYNEQFF